Each of the 11 T cell receptor beta chains below was sequenced from the same sample in a study of B cell selection in AIRE deficiency (dated by TCRdb to between 2018 and 2020). Library preparation employed the immunoSEQ multiplex PCR assay. TCRdb retrieved this table from immuneACCESS and kept in-frame rearrangements only. Not all clones are present; in checked studies, unresolved V genes account for under half, and no reason is known for the remainder. The sample records around 26,000 clones, roughly 90% of which are singletons. The ten largest clones represent about 1% of the sample. Regulatory T cells were sorted as cells that were CD4+CD25hiCD127low/negative. Sequencing was carried out using CD4+CD25+ Tregs sorted from PBMCs. All receptors come from a human donor in good health.

By share, this clone counts as large. The chain uses TRBV5-4 and TRBJ2-2; a possible D gene is TRBD2 (6 bases). CDR1 SGHNT and CDR2 YYREEE come from the germline V gene (reference sequence). V lost 2 bases to trimming and J lost 5 bases, with 7 bases between them. The CDR3 has 13 amino acids. The CDR3 protein is CASSFGGTGELFF. CDR3 DNA: TGTGCCAGCAGCTTCGGGGGAACCGGGGAGCTGTTTTTT.

This rearrangement joins TRBV6-5 to TRBJ1-6, with D tentatively TRBD1 (6 bases). CDR3 size: 12 residues. Germline CDR1 MNHEY, CDR2 SVGAGI. The germline V and J ends were trimmed by 5 bases and 8 bases, with 7 bases remaining between them. CDR3: CASSRGDSPLHF. The CDR3 nucleotides are TGTGCCAGCAGTAGGGGGGATTCACCCCTCCACTTT.

In this sample, this clone turned up a few times. The CDR3 DNA sequence: TGTGCCAGCAGCGTGGGACTTCTCACCGGGGAGCTGTTTTTT. It encodes CASSVGLLTGELFF. The chain joins TRBV5-6 to TRBJ2-2; maybe TRBD2 (6 bases). Trimming removed 4 bases at V and 4 bases at J, with 11 bases between. The CDR3 contains 14 residues. Germline assignment: CDR1 SGHDT and CDR2 YYEEEE.

The gene calls are TRBV5-6 and TRBJ1-2; the match to TRBD1 covers 9 bases. Germline CDR1 SGHDT, CDR2 YYEEEE. This CDR3 has 16 amino acids. V dropped 4 bases and J dropped 1; count of bases not matched to a gene: 8. CDR3 residues: CASSVGTGFGNYGYTF. The CDR3 DNA is TGTGCCAGCAGCGTCGGGACAGGGTTCGGTAACTATGGCTACACCTTC.

This chain connects TRBV10-2 to TRBJ1-1, with no clear D. The V end lost 7 bases, the J end lost 1 base, and 25 bases lay between the germline ends. CDR1 WSHSY and CDR2 SAAADI come from the germline V gene. The CDR3 length is 18 residues. The CDR3 sequence is CASTGHGVPINKNTEAFF. CDR3 in DNA: TGCGCCAGCACTGGCCACGGGGTCCCAATAAATAAGAACACTGAAGCTTTCTTT.

This chain connects TRBV6-5 to TRBJ2-2, with 9 bases that match TRBD2. V was clipped by 9 bases and J by 3 bases; unmatched bases: 8. In germline, CDR1 is MNHEY, CDR2 SVGAGI. The CDR3 runs 15 residues. The CDR3 nucleotides read TGTGCCAGTCTAGCGGGGAGGCTAGACACCGGGGAGCTGTTTTTT. Translating gives CASLAGRLDTGELFF.

The rearrangement uses TRBV19 and TRBJ1-5; 7 bases line up with TRBD1. Trimming at V came to 3 bases and at J to 5 bases, leaving 10 bases not matched to a gene. This CDR3 contains 16 residues. Germline V gene sequence: CDR1 LNHDA, CDR2 SQIVND (reference sequence). The CDR3 coding sequence is TGTGCCAGTAGTATCTCGGGGGCCAGGGGGGATCAGCCCCAGCATTTT. Residues: CASSISGARGDQPQHF. Complete variable domain (other parts from reference TRBV19 and TRBJ1-5): DGGITQSPKYLFRKEGQNVTLSCEQNLNHDAMYWYRQDPGQGLRLIYYSQIVNDFQKGDIAEGYSVSREKKESFPLTVTSAQKNPTAFYLCASSISGARGDQPQHFGDGTRLSIL.

CDR3: CASSFGGGLEAFF. In DNA form, the CDR3 reads TGTGCCAGCAGTTTTGGGGGTGGACTCGAAGCTTTCTTT. This chain links TRBV28 with TRBJ1-1; a possible D gene is TRBD1 (5 bases). The CDR3 contains 13 residues. Trimming cost V 3 bases and J 8 bases, with 13 bases left between them. From germline, CDR1 is MDHEN and CDR2 SYDVKM.

The CDR3 loop reads CASSDMSTDTQYF. In nucleotides, the CDR3 is TGTGCCAGCAGCGACATGAGCACAGATACGCAGTATTTT. V usage is TRBV5-6 and J usage is TRBJ2-3, with D unresolved. Between the trimmed V and J ends, which lost 4 bases and 0 bases, there was a span of 6 bases. Germline CDR1 SGHDT, CDR2 YYEEEE. The CDR3 is made up of 13 amino acids. The complete variable domain, with remaining parts taken from reference TRBV5-6 and TRBJ2-3, reads DAGVTQSPTHLIKTRGQQVTLRCSPKSGHDTVSWYQQALGQGPQFIFQYYEEEERQRGNFPDRFSGHQFPNYSSELNVNALLLGDSALYLCASSDMSTDTQYFGPGTRLTVL.

The chain carries TRBV27 and TRBJ2-2; TRBD1 agrees at 8 bases. Germline assignment: CDR1 MNHEY and CDR2 SMNVEV (reference sequence). This CDR3 contains 16 residues. The ends lost 6 bases at V and 3 bases at J; junction bases unmatched: 9. CDR3 region: CASRINRGADTGELFF. DNA for the CDR3: TGTGCCAGCAGAATTAACAGGGGGGCGGACACCGGGGAGCTGTTTTTT.

This chain connects TRBV28 to TRBJ2-3; D is undetermined. CDR1 MDHEN and CDR2 SYDVKM come from the germline V gene. The V gene lost 3 bases and the J gene lost 2 bases, with 6 bases spanning the gap. The CDR3 totals 13 residues. The CDR3 sequence is CASSFPYTDTQYF. DNA of the CDR3: TGTGCCAGCAGTTTCCCCTACACAGATACGCAGTATTTT.